The 32 T cell receptor beta chains below all came from one sample that was sequenced in a study of neoadjuvant anti-PD-1 for oral cavity cancer. The method was immunoSEQ multiplex PCR; TCRdb's version includes in-frame clones alone and lacks a portion of them. Here the sample spans tens of thousands of clones, over 30% being singletons. This sample's time point: after neoadjuvant nivolumab, at surgical resection. The source material was tumor tissue, sampled after nivolumab (anti-PD-1) treatment. These receptors all come from a person between 40 and 79 years old with oral cavity squamous cell carcinoma.

The rearrangement joins TRBV5-4 to TRBJ2-1; TRBD1 matches 9 bases. CDR3 length equals 15 residues. CDR1 is SGHNT, CDR2 YYREEE, per germline (reference sequence). J gave up 8 bases and V 10 bases, and 16 bases lay outside the gene matches. CDR3 nucleotide sequence: TGTGCCTATACCCTCCCCGGGACAGGGTTATATGAGCAGTTCTTC. Its translation: CAYTLPGTGLYEQFF.

This chain connects TRBV6-5 to TRBJ2-7, with 9 positions matching TRBD2. The CDR3 sequence is 15 residues long. Germline trimming cut 6 bases from V and 2 bases from J; bases unmatched to any gene: 8. The germline gives CDR1 MNHEY, CDR2 SVGAGI. CDR3 nucleotides: TGTGCCAGCAGAAACGGTCTAGCGGGGACCTACGAGCAGTACTTC. It encodes CASRNGLAGTYEQYF.

The chain links TRBV15 to TRBJ2-1, with D possibly being TRBD2 (6 bases). The V and J ends lost 8 bases and 0 bases respectively, with 20 bases between them. The CDR3 is made up of 17 amino acids. In germline, CDR1 is LNHNV, CDR2 YYDKDF (reference sequence). The CDR3 region has the DNA TGTGCCACCTCCCCGGGACTTCGACCCGCCTCCTACAATGAGCAGTTCTTC. Amino acid sequence: CATSPGLRPASYNEQFF.

This rearrangement joins TRBV30 to TRBJ2-3; unclear D gene. CDR3 size: 13 residues. Trimming removed 1 base at V and 6 bases at J, with 11 bases between. Germline V gene lookup returns CDR1 GTSNPN and CDR2 SVGIG (reference sequence). CDR3 amino acids: CAWSATDGDTQYF. DNA for the CDR3: TGTGCCTGGAGTGCCACGGATGGGGATACGCAGTATTTT.

The J gene is TRBJ1-5, the V gene TRBV28, with 8 bases fitting TRBD1. This CDR3 contains 14 residues. Germline CDR1 is MDHEN and CDR2 is SYDVKM. The junction had 6 bases not matched to a gene; V was cut back by 7 bases and J by 4 bases. The CDR3 coding sequence is TGTGCCAGCACGCTAAGACAGGGGAATCAGCCCCAGCATTTT. As protein: CASTLRQGNQPQHF.

CDR3 bases: TGTGCCATCAGTGAGTCGGGGACAATCGTCTATGGCTACACCTTC. Translation: CAISESGTIVYGYTF. The chain has TRBV10-3 and TRBJ1-2; tentative D call: TRBD1 (6 bases). The CDR3 runs to 15 residues. Germline V CDR1 and CDR2: ENHRY, SYGVKD. V gave up 0 bases and J gave up 4 bases, with 12 bases separating them.

The chain is built from TRBV27 and TRBJ1-4, with TRBD1 matching over 7 bases. Germline values: CDR1 MNHEY, CDR2 SMNVEV (reference sequence). This CDR3 comprises 15 residues. Losses at the gene ends were 6 bases for V and 5 bases for J; bases not matched to a gene: 9. CDR3 in amino acids: CASRPLRDSNEKLFF. The DNA of the CDR3 is TGTGCCAGCAGGCCCCTACGGGACAGCAATGAAAAACTGTTTTTT.

This clone has more than one count but fewer than ten. The chain links TRBV4-1 to TRBJ2-7, with a weak D call TRBD1 (6 bases). Deletions cut 1 base from V and 0 bases from J, with 13 bases between. CDR1 is MGHRA, CDR2 YSYEKL, per germline. The CDR3 is 16 residues long. In nucleotides, the CDR3 is TGCGCCAGCAGCCAAGGGCCAGCACAGGGCTCCTACGAGCAGTACTTC. As protein: CASSQGPAQGSYEQYF.

This chain connects TRBV12-5 to TRBJ2-3, with D perhaps TRBD1 (6 bases). V lost 6 bases to trimming and J lost 5 bases, with 12 bases between them. CDR3 length: 13 amino acids. Germline-derived CDR1 and CDR2 are LGHNT and FRNRAP. In DNA, the CDR3 is TGTGCTAGTGGGACAGGAGGTGGAGATACGCAGTATTTT. Its protein is CASGTGGGDTQYF.

The chain links TRBV18 to TRBJ1-2; no clear D gene. CDR3 length: 13 residues. The ends were cut back, 3 bases at V and 3 bases at J, with 8 bases in the middle. The germline CDR1 and CDR2 sequences are KGHSH and LQKENI. The CDR3 nucleotides are TGTGCCAGCTCACCCGAGCAGTACTATGGCTACACCTTC. It encodes CASSPEQYYGYTF.

J is TRBJ2-7 and V is TRBV7-9; 7 bases map to TRBD2. The CDR3 spans 15 residues. The J segment lost 4 bases and the V segment lost 3 bases, leaving 9 bases of the junction unmatched. Germline CDR1 and CDR2: SEHNR and FQNEAQ (reference sequence). This chain's CDR3 is CASSLWTSSVYEQYF. The CDR3 DNA sequence: TGTGCCAGCAGCTTGTGGACTAGTAGTGTATACGAGCAGTACTTC.

This clone was counted between two and nine times. The chain uses TRBV9 and TRBJ1-2; D is uncertain. V was trimmed by 3 bases and J by 1 base, leaving 13 bases between them. CDR3 length: 15 amino acids. Germline-derived CDR1 and CDR2 are SGDLS and YYNGEE. The CDR3 DNA reads as TGTGCCAGCAGCGGGCGAAAAGGAGTTAACTATGGCTACACCTTC. Amino acids: CASSGRKGVNYGYTF.

The chain uses TRBV5-6 and TRBJ1-6; D is possibly TRBD1 (6 bases). The CDR3 has 15 residues. With 2 bases removed from V and 2 bases from J, the gap between germline ends came to 8 bases. CDR1 is SGHDT and CDR2 is YYEEEE in the germline V gene. CDR3 nucleotides: TGTGCCAGCAGCTTAGGGGGGACCTATAATTCACCCCTCCACTTT. Protein: CASSLGGTYNSPLHF.

This clone was counted a single time. The genes are TRBV6-5 and TRBJ1-2, with TRBD1 as a possible D gene (5 bases). Between the trimmed V and J ends, which lost 6 bases and 7 bases, there was a span of 12 bases. CDR3 length: 12 amino acids. Germline CDR1 MNHEY, CDR2 SVGAGI. Here the CDR3 reads CASRTAGGGYTF. The CDR3 DNA reads as TGTGCCAGCAGAACCGCCGGGGGTGGCTACACCTTC.

The chain combines TRBV7-9 with TRBJ2-7, with 8 positions matching TRBD1. The ends lost 8 bases at V and 7 bases at J; junction bases unmatched: 13. This CDR3 comprises 14 residues. Germline V lookup: CDR1 SEHNR, CDR2 FQNEAQ (reference sequence). The CDR3 is CASGSGGATGEQYF. DNA for the CDR3: TGTGCCAGCGGTTCAGGGGGCGCTACCGGGGAGCAGTACTTC.

The chain combines TRBV5-1 with TRBJ1-1; D gene unclear. This CDR3 spans 14 amino acids. Germline-derived CDR1 and CDR2 are SGHRS and YFSETQ. Trimming left V 6 bases short and J 2 bases short, with 14 bases between. This chain's CDR3 is CASKVRETNTEAFF. Written as DNA, the CDR3 is TGCGCCAGCAAGGTCCGTGAGACCAACACTGAAGCTTTCTTT.

The genes are TRBV29-1 and TRBJ1-1; D is unresolved. Germline CDR1 SQVTM, CDR2 ANQGSEA. Trimming removed 4 bases at V and 1 base at J, with 4 bases between. CDR3 length equals 11 residues. DNA for the CDR3: TGCAGCGTTGTTGAGAACACTGAAGCTTTCTTT. Translation gives CSVVENTEAFF.

This clone was found a few times. The chain is built from TRBV5-1 and TRBJ2-5; D remains unclear. V lost 0 bases and J lost 2, with 8 bases in between. Germline CDR1 reads SGHRS; CDR2 reads YFSETQ. The CDR3 runs to 14 residues. The CDR3 here is CASSLVLGQETQYF. In DNA form, the CDR3 reads TGCGCCAGCAGCTTGGTATTGGGGCAAGAGACCCAGTACTTC.

V gene TRBV4-2 combines with J gene TRBJ2-7; 8 bases match TRBD1. Per the germline V gene, CDR1 is LGHNA and CDR2 is YNFKEQ. The CDR3 has 16 residues. After removal of 0 bases from V and 0 bases from J, the junction contained 4 bases not matched to a gene. CDR3 sequence: CASSQDLGTGSYEQYF. CDR3 nucleotide sequence: TGTGCCAGCAGCCAAGATTTAGGGACAGGCTCCTACGAGCAGTACTTC.

V is TRBV7-6 and J is TRBJ2-7, with D maybe TRBD1 (5 bases). The germline CDR1 and CDR2 sequences are SGHVS and FNYEAQ. With 0 bases removed from V and 2 bases from J, the gap between germline ends came to 11 bases. The CDR3 consists of 15 residues. In nucleotides, the CDR3 is TGTGCCAGCAGCTTAGCTGGACAAGGGCCCTACGAGCAGTACTTC. It translates to CASSLAGQGPYEQYF.

Many counts were recorded for this clone. The chain has TRBV5-1 and TRBJ1-4, with a possible D match to TRBD1 (6 bases). The CDR3 extends over 17 amino acids. V lost 3 bases to trimming and J lost 7 bases, with 22 bases between them. Germline CDR1 is SGHRS and CDR2 is YFSETQ. CDR3 protein: CASSSGGRGARSEKLFF. DNA for the CDR3: TGCGCCAGCAGCTCTGGGGGCCGAGGGGCGCGGAGTGAAAAACTGTTTTTT.

This chain links TRBV28 with TRBJ1-5; D ambiguous. Trimming pared 4 bases from V and 7 bases from J, leaving 8 bases between. Looked up from germline, CDR1 is MDHEN and CDR2 is SYDVKM. This CDR3 has 12 amino acids. The CDR3 DNA reads as TGTGCCAGCAGTTCTCTTCGCCAGCCCCAGCATTTT. Its translation: CASSSLRQPQHF. Based on the CDR3 plus reference TRBV28 and TRBJ1-5, the full variable domain is DVKVTQSSRYLVKRTGEKVFLECVQDMDHENMFWYRQDPGLGLRLIYFSYDVKMKEKGDIPEGYSVSREKKERFSLILESASTNQTSMYLCASSSLRQPQHFGDGTRLSIL.

This clone was picked up a small number of times. The genes are TRBV5-1 and TRBJ2-5; D not resolved. Germline V gene lookup returns CDR1 SGHRS and CDR2 YFSETQ. The CDR3 spans 11 residues. V was shortened by 3 bases and J by 7 bases, with 7 bases between the two germline ends. The CDR3 is CASSYTGTQYF. The CDR3 DNA sequence: TGCGCCAGCAGCTATACGGGGACCCAGTACTTC.

J is TRBJ2-1 and V is TRBV11-2; D uncertain. With 4 bases removed from V and 0 bases from J, the gap between germline ends came to 13 bases. The CDR3 has 16 amino acids. The V gene's germline CDR1 is SGHAT and CDR2 FQNNGV. The CDR3 DNA reads TGTGCCAGCAGCTCCCTGAGAGGCACCTCCTACAATGAGCAGTTCTTC. It is translated as CASSSLRGTSYNEQFF. Full variable domain (remainder filled in from reference TRBV11-2 and TRBJ2-1): EAGVAQSPRYKIIEKRQSVAFWCNPISGHATLYWYQQILGQGPKLLIQFQNNGVVDDSQLPKDRFSAERLKGVDSTLKIQPAKLEDSAVYLCASSSLRGTSYNEQFFGPGTRLTVL.

The chain is built from TRBV28 and TRBJ1-1; D unresolved. The CDR3 has 13 residues. V was trimmed by 4 bases and J by 2 bases, leaving 8 bases between them. Germline V lookup: CDR1 MDHEN, CDR2 SYDVKM. CDR3 loop: CASSSAVNTEAFF. In DNA form, the CDR3 reads TGTGCCAGCAGTTCGGCAGTCAACACTGAAGCTTTCTTT.

The chain joins TRBV15 to TRBJ1-5, with 7 bases that match TRBD1. From germline, CDR1 is LNHNV and CDR2 YYDKDF (reference sequence). Unmatched junction bases numbered 2, after V lost 0 bases and J lost 3 bases. The CDR3 is made up of 15 amino acids. The CDR3, as DNA: TGTGCCACCAGCAGAGATAAGGGGGCCAATCAGCCCCAGCATTTT. Protein: CATSRDKGANQPQHF.

The rearrangement joins TRBV29-1 to TRBJ1-3, with 9 bases matching TRBD1. This CDR3 has 13 amino acids. With V trimmed by 7 bases and J by 3 bases, 4 bases remained unmatched. The V gene's germline CDR1 is SQVTM and CDR2 ANQGSEA. CDR3 DNA: TGCAGCGCTGGACAGGGGAATGGAAACACCATATATTTT. It specifies CSAGQGNGNTIYF.

This clone came up once. The rearrangement uses TRBV4-2 and TRBJ1-1, with D possibly TRBD1 on 5 matching bases. Trimming removed 0 bases from V and 3 bases from J, with 14 bases in between. CDR1 is LGHNA, CDR2 YNFKEQ, per germline. The CDR3 totals 16 residues. Here the CDR3 reads CASSQDQEGRDTEAFF. CDR3 DNA: TGTGCCAGCAGCCAAGATCAGGAGGGGAGGGACACTGAAGCTTTCTTT.

The V and J genes are TRBV5-1 and TRBJ2-1; maybe TRBD2 (7 bases). This CDR3 comprises 14 residues. CDR1 is SGHRS, CDR2 YFSETQ, per germline. V lost 2 bases, J lost 7 bases, and 13 bases lay in between. CDR3 sequence reads: CASSFGGGVNEQFF. The CDR3 DNA sequence: TGCGCCAGCAGCTTCGGCGGGGGCGTAAATGAGCAGTTCTTC.

This clone was found many times. The V call is TRBV5-1, the J call TRBJ1-5; D remains unclear. V was trimmed by 0 bases and J by 3 bases, leaving 13 bases between them. There are 16 residues in the CDR3. The germline V gene has CDR1 SGHRS and CDR2 YFSETQ. CDR3 protein: CASSLGERRFNQPQHF. CDR3 nucleotide sequence: TGCGCCAGCAGCTTGGGTGAGAGGCGGTTCAATCAGCCCCAGCATTTT.

The V call is TRBV19, the J call TRBJ1-4; no clear D gene. The CDR3 extends over 13 amino acids. Germline values: CDR1 LNHDA, CDR2 SQIVND (reference sequence). V gave up 3 bases and J gave up 12 bases, with 14 bases separating them. DNA for the CDR3: TGTGCCAGTAGTATCGGCAGACTGAGGGAACTGTTTTTT. It encodes CASSIGRLRELFF.

In its sample, this clone was seen once. The V and J genes are TRBV5-4 and TRBJ2-7; perhaps TRBD2 as D (6 bases). The CDR3 is made up of 12 amino acids. The V gene's germline CDR1 is SGHNT and CDR2 YYREEE (reference sequence). The V and J ends lost 6 bases and 6 bases respectively, with 13 bases between them. CDR3 loop: CASTPGGGEQYF. Here the CDR3 DNA reads TGTGCCAGCACCCCTGGGGGAGGCGAGCAGTACTTC.